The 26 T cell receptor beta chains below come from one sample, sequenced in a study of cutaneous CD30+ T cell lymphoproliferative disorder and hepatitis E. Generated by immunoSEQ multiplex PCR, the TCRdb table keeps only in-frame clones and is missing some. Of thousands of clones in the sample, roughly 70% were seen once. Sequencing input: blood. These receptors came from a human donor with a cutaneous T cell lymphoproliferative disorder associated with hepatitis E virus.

Here the CDR3 reads CASSRDEWTGNTIYF. The DNA for the CDR3 is TGTGCCAGCAGCCGAGACGAATGGACTGGAAACACCATATATTTT. This chain connects TRBV9 to TRBJ1-3, with D uncertain. The CDR3 totals 15 residues. Germline CDR1 SGDLS, CDR2 YYNGEE. The ends were cut back, 4 bases at V and 2 bases at J, with 13 bases in the middle.

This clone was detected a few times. In nucleotides, the CDR3 is TGTGCCAGCTCACCCCGGGACGGTGAAGCTTTCTTT. It yields the protein CASSPRDGEAFF. J is TRBJ1-1 and V is TRBV18; weak D call: TRBD1 (5 bases). There are 12 residues in the CDR3. V was cut by 3 bases and J by 7 bases, with 9 bases left in between. Germline CDR1 and CDR2: KGHSH and LQKENI.

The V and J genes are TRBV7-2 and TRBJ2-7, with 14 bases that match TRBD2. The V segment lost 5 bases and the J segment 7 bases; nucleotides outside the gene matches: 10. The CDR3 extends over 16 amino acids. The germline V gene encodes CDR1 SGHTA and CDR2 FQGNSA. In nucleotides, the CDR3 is TGTGCCAGCAGCCCCCGGGGACTAGCGGGAGTGGAAGAGCAGTACTTC. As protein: CASSPRGLAGVEEQYF.

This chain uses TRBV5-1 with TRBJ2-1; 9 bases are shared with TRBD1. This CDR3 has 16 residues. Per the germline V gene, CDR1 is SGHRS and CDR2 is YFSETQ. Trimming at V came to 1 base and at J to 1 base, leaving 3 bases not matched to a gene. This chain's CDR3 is CASSLTGTGSYNEQFF. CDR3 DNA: TGCGCCAGCAGCTTGACCGGGACAGGGTCCTACAATGAGCAGTTCTTC.

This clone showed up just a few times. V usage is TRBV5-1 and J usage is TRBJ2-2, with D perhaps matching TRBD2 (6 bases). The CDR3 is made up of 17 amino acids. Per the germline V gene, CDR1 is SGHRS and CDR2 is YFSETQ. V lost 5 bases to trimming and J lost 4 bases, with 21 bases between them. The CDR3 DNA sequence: TGCGCCAGCAGGTCGGGGGAAAGACTCCCGTTCACCGGGGAGCTGTTTTTT. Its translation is CASRSGERLPFTGELFF.

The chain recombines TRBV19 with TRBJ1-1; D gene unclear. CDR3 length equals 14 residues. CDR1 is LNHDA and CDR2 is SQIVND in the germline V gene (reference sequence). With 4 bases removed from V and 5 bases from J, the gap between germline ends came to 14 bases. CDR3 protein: CASSRFGPGTEAFF. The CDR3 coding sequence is TGTGCCAGTAGTAGGTTCGGCCCGGGGACTGAAGCTTTCTTT.

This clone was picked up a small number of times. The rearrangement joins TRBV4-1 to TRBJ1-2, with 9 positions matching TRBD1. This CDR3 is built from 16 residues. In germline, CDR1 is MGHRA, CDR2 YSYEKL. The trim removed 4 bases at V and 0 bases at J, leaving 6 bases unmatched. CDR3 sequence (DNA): TGCGCCAGCAGCCTCTGGGACAGGGCATCTAACTATGGCTACACCTTC. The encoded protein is CASSLWDRASNYGYTF.

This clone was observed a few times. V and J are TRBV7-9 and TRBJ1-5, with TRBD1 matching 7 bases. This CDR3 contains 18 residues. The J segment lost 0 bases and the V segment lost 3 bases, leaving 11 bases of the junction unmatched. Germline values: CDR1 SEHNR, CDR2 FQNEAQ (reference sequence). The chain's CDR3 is CASSFRPGQFTSNQPQHF. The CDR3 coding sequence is TGTGCCAGCAGCTTTAGGCCGGGACAGTTCACTAGCAATCAGCCCCAGCATTTT.

The CDR3 sequence is CASSLRGAFRTDTQYF. CDR3 nucleotide sequence: TGTGCCAGCAGTTTAAGAGGGGCCTTCAGGACAGATACGCAGTATTTT. The J gene is TRBJ2-3, the V gene TRBV28; D possibly matches TRBD1 or TRBD2 (5 bases each). Germline V gene sequence: CDR1 MDHEN, CDR2 SYDVKM. The CDR3 sequence is 16 residues long. V was trimmed by 2 bases and J by 3 bases, leaving 15 bases between them. Full variable domain (outside the CDR3, taken from reference TRBV28 and TRBJ2-3): DVKVTQSSRYLVKRTGEKVFLECVQDMDHENMFWYRQDPGLGLRLIYFSYDVKMKEKGDIPEGYSVSREKKERFSLILESASTNQTSMYLCASSLRGAFRTDTQYFGPGTRLTVL.

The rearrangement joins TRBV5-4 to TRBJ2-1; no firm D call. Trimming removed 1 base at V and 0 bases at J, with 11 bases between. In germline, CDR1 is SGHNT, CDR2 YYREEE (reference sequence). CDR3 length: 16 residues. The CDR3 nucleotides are TGTGCCAGCAGCTTGTCTCGAACCAGCTCCTACAATGAGCAGTTCTTC. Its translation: CASSLSRTSSYNEQFF.

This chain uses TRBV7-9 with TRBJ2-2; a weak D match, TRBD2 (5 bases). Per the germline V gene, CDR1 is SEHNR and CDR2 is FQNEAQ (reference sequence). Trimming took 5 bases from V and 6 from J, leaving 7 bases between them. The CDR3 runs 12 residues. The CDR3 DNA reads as TGTGCCAGCAGCGGGAGCGCCGGGGAGCTGTTTTTT. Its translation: CASSGSAGELFF.

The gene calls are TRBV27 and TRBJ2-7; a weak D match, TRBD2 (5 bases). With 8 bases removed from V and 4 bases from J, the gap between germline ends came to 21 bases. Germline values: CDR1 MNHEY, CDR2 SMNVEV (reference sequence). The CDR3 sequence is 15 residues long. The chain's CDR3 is CASGLTSVGIYEQYF. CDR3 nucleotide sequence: TGTGCCAGCGGATTAACTAGTGTGGGGATATACGAGCAGTACTTC.

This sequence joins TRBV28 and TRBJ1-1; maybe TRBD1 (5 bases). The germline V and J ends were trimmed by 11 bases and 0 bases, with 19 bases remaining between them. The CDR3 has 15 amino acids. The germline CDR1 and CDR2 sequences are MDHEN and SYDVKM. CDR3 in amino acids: CAGGRGGLVNTEAFF. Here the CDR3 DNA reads TGTGCCGGAGGCCGGGGGGGGTTGGTGAACACTGAAGCTTTCTTT.

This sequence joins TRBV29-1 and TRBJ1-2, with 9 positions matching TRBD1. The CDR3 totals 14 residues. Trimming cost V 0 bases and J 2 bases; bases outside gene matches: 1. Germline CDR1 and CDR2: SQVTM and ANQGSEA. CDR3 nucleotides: TGCAGCGTTGAAGATGGACAGGGGAACTATGGCTACACCTTC. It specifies CSVEDGQGNYGYTF.

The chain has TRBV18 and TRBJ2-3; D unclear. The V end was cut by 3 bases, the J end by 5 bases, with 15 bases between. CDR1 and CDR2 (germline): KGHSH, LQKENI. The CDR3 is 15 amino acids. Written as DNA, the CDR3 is TGTGCCAGCTCACCCCCCGGCTGGGCCGGAGATACGCAGTATTTT. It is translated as CASSPPGWAGDTQYF. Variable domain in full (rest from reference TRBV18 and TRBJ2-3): NAGVMQNPRHLVRRRGQEARLRCSPMKGHSHVYWYRQLPEEGLKFMVYLQKENIIDESGMPKERFSAEFPKEGPSILRIQQVVRGDSAAYFCASSPPGWAGDTQYFGPGTRLTVL.

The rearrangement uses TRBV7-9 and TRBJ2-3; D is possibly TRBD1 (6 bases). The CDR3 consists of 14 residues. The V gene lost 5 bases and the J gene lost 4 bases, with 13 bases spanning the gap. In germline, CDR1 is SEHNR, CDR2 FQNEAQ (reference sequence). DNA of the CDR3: TGTGCCAGCAGCCCCCTCTCAGGGGCAGATACGCAGTATTTT. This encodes CASSPLSGADTQYF.

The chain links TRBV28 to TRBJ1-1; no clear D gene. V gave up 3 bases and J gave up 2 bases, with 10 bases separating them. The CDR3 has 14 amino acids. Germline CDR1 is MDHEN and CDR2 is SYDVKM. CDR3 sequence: CASSFEGGNTEAFF. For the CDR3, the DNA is TGTGCCAGCAGTTTTGAAGGCGGAAACACTGAAGCTTTCTTT.

DNA for the CDR3: TGTGCCAGTAGAAAGGACAGGGGGTCCGATGAGCAGTTCTTC. Amino acid sequence: CASRKDRGSDEQFF. The rearrangement uses TRBV19 and TRBJ2-1; 10 bases agree with TRBD1. The trim removed 6 bases at V and 8 bases at J, leaving 7 bases unmatched. The CDR3 is 14 residues long. Germline CDR1 is LNHDA and CDR2 is SQIVND (reference sequence).

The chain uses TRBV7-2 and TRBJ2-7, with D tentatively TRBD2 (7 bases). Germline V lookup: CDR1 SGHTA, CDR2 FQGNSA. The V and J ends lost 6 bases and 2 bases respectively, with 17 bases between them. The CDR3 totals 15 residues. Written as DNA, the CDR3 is TGTGCCAGCAGTCCCCCCGGGGGGCTTGCCTACGAGCAGTACTTC. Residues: CASSPPGGLAYEQYF. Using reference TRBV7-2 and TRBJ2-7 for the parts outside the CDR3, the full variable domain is GAGVSQSPSNKVTEKGKDVELRCDPISGHTALYWYRQSLGQGLEFLIYFQGNSAPDKSGLPSDRFSAERTGGSVSTLTIQRTQQEDSAVYLCASSPPGGLAYEQYFGPGTRLTVT.

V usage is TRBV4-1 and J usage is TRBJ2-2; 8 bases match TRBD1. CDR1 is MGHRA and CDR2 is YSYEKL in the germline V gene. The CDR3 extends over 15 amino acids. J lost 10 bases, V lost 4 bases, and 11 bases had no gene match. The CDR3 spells CASSLYSTGGTELFF. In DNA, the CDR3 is TGCGCCAGCAGCCTGTATAGTACAGGGGGGACGGAGCTGTTTTTT.

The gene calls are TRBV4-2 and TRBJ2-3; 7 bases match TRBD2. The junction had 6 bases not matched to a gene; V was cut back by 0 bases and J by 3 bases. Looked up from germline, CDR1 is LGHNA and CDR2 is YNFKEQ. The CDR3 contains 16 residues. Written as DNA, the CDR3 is TGTGCCAGCAGCCAAGAATATGCGGGGGTAACAGATACGCAGTATTTT. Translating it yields CASSQEYAGVTDTQYF.

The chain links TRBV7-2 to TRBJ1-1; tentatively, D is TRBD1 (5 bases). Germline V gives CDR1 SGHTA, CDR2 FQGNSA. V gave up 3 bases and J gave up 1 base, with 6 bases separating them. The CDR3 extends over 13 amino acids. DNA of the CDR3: TGTGCCAGCAGCTTTGGGGCGAACACTGAAGCTTTCTTT. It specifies CASSFGANTEAFF.

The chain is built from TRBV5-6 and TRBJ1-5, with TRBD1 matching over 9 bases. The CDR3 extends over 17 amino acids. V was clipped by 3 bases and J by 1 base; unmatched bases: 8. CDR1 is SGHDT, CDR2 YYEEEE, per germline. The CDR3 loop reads CASSSDHGQGSNQPQHF. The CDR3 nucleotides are TGTGCCAGCAGCTCCGACCATGGACAGGGGAGCAATCAGCCCCAGCATTTT. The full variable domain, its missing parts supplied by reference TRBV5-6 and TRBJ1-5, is DAGVTQSPTHLIKTRGQQVTLRCSPKSGHDTVSWYQQALGQGPQFIFQYYEEEERQRGNFPDRFSGHQFPNYSSELNVNALLLGDSALYLCASSSDHGQGSNQPQHFGDGTRLSIL.

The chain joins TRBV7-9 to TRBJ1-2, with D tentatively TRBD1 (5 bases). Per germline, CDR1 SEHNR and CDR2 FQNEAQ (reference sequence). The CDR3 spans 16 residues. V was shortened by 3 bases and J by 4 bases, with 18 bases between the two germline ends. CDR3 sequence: CASSLEAGSLAYGYTF. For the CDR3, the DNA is TGTGCCAGCAGCTTGGAGGCAGGGAGTCTGGCCTATGGCTACACCTTC.

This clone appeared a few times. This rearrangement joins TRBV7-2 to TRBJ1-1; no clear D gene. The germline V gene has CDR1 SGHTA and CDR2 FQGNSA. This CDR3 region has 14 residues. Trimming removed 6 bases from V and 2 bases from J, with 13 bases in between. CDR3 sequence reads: CASRKPADNTEAFF. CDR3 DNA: TGTGCCAGCAGAAAACCGGCAGACAACACTGAAGCTTTCTTT.

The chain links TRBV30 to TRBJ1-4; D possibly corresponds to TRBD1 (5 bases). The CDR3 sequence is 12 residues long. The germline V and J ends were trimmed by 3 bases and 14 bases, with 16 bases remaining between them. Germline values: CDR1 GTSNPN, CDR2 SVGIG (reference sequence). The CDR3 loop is CAWRQSGGFLFF. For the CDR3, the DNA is TGTGCCTGGAGACAATCTGGGGGGTTCCTGTTTTTT.